This TCR beta chain was recorded in a study of long-term antiretroviral therapy in people with HIV. General observations from the study: Transplant-donor-level diversity was not reached after ART, though diversity increased. Pre-ART expanded TRB clones stayed dominant throughout, though often decreasing after ART. Versus controls, repertoires in people with HIV had narrower CDR3 length ranges.

Germline CDR1 and CDR2: SGHTA and FQGNSA. The V segment lost 5 bases and the J segment 2 bases; nucleotides outside the gene matches: 6. This CDR3 is 15 amino acids long. Worth noting for this clone: Antigen unknown.

Sequencing relied on immunoSEQ assay v3.0, run at survey level. Measured with immunoSEQ multiplex PCR; TCRdb has only the in-frame clones, and not every one. Of about 17,000 clones in the sample, about 80% were seen once. The sequence derives from a man aged 50-60 years with HIV. Sequencing used unsorted PBMCs, obtained 0.3 years before starting antiretroviral therapy. The genes are TRBV7-2 and TRBJ2-5; 9 bases agree with TRBD1. The CDR3 DNA reads TGTGCCAGCAGCCAAGACAGGGGGTTACAAGAGACCCAGTACTTC. Its protein product is CASSQDRGLQETQYF.